This record looks at one T cell receptor (beta chain) sequence and its context. Its antigen is still unknown. No per-base quality is available; no much larger clone lies one base away. Receptor amplification or capture employed the immunoSEQ multiplex PCR assay. The multiplex PCR relied on a mix of 60 forward primers for TCR Vbeta segments and 13 reverse primers for TCR Jbeta segments. A multiplex PCR assay on genomic DNA amplified the CDR3 region of rearranged TCR beta genes. The Illumina HiSeq System was used to sequence the amplified TCR beta libraries as 87-base-pair reads. The source study handled its data this way. Across the roughly 640 repertoires, a later analysis counted 60 million to 90 million unique TCR beta chains, 9 million to 14 million of which were shared by at least two donors. A nearest-neighbor algorithm error-corrected the raw reads and collapsed the reads into unique sequences, merging closely related sequences to remove PCR and sequencing errors. CDR3 sequences were aligned to IMGT reference sequences to assign V, D and J gene segments. For a sequence to be retained, a match of at least six nucleotides was required to both a V gene segment and a J gene segment. Rearrangements were called productive when the CDR3 lacked stop codons and stayed in frame with V and J; all others were non-productive. CDR3 was defined by IMGT convention, running from the second conserved V-encoded cysteine to the conserved J-encoded phenylalanine. The earlier analysis of about 610 of the donors excluded sequences that lacked an unambiguous match to a single V gene segment. In an earlier analysis of a few hundred of the donors, a V segment was called functional when productive rearrangements were above 56.7%, and segregating when the standard deviation between donors exceeded 5%. A statistical classification framework was built to diagnose cytomegalovirus status from the catalog of TCR beta chain sequences. V and J gene assignment, in a later analysis, came from comparing TCR nucleotide sequences with IMGT/GENE-DB human TR gene sequences. A later analysis assigned CDR3 sequences and most-parsimonious VDJ recombination scenarios with the TCRdist pipeline. In a later analysis, every TCR beta chain was defined by the combination of its CDR3 amino acid sequence and its V-gene family, and reads without a unique V-gene family were dropped. In a later analysis, around 650 highly shared, low-generation-probability nucleotide sequences were removed to address suspected cross-contamination and a sequencing artifact. For each public chain, a later analysis derived a clonal expansion index from normalized ranks of inferred template counts within each repertoire. Generation probabilities in a later analysis came from a VDJ recombination model fitted to out-of-frame rearrangements, and those results were checked against IGoR. In a later analysis, TCR-TCR, TCR-HLA and TCR-CMV co-occurrence was scored with hypergeometric tests, and a repertoire-size bias correction was applied to TCR pairs. A later analysis estimated false discovery rates by permuting HLA or CMV assignments 20 times. A later analysis grouped co-occurring TCRs with DBSCAN, adding TCRdist sequence similarity when clustering within HLA-allele-positive subsets. For co-occurrence clustering, repertoires with fewer than 30,000 or more than 120,000 public chains were excluded, along with about five repertoires with anomalous nucleotide sharing. The source is immuneACCESS, and TCRdb retained only in-frame sequences with V and J called. Part of the clones is not carried over; for the studies checked, unresolved V genes explain less than half of this, and the remainder is unexplained. The D gene and trimming were derived from the DNA, and the V and J assignments and clone size from that table. For this sample there are approximately 140,000 clones; 80% appear just once. The leading ten clones occupy roughly 4.7% of the sample.

The sample belongs to a study of cytomegalovirus exposure and HLA in healthy donors (dated by TCRdb to between 2016 and 2019). Regarding the complete study: According to an earlier analysis of several hundred of the donors, about 170 million T cells yielded 117 million unique TCR beta sequences and approximately 280 Gb of sequence data. Approximately 330 gigabases of sequencing data and around 80 million unique TCR sequences made up an early release that covered 500 to 650 HLA-typed donors. Of the approximately 400 genotyped donors, about 80% fell in the genetic ancestry cluster associated with self-reported Caucasian donors. The aim of the study was to test whether cataloging public T cell receptors could identify signatures of past pathogen exposure. The study used immunosequencing to profile the T cell repertoires of approximately 630 subjects and linked those repertoires to cytomegalovirus serostatus. Along with the roughly 610-subject first cohort, a separate validation cohort of around 110 different subjects was used. To predict cytomegalovirus infection status, the study brought together high-throughput TCR immunosequencing, statistical association of individual TCRs with disease status, and machine learning. To study patterns of TCR occurrence, a later analysis re-analyzed previously published TCR beta repertoires from 650 to 750 donors and added high-resolution HLA genotyping. In the later analysis, no new phenotypic data were used to find candidate immune exposures; instead, reliance was placed on TCR beta sequences and their occurrence across donors. In an earlier analysis of over 550 of the donors, high-throughput TCR beta sequencing was used to judge whether each TCR beta V gene segment behaved as functional or pseudogenic. Donor age, sex, ethnicity and CMV serostatus were compiled together with the repertoire data. Genome-wide SNP genotypes for about 55% of the 666 donors were used in a later genetic analysis, which treated that subset as a discovery cohort. Every repertoire in the discovery cohort had been generated on one and the same sequencing platform. Class I and class II HLA loci were covered by the typing at four-digit resolution. Typing coverage differed by locus: A, B, C, DRB1 and DQB1 were typed in about 620-640 donors, DQA1 in approximately 520, DPA1 in around 600, and DPB1 in approximately 450. A handful of DR-DQ haplotypes were handled as single units for association and clustering because linkage in the cohort was strong. On average, roughly 240,000 unique TCR beta nucleotide sequences were sequenced per donor among about 400 genotyped donors of the cohort, with about 19% of those sequences being non-productive.

Points the paper makes about the study in general: The 87-base-pair reads could not distinguish some IMGT-functional V segments, including TRBV6-2 and TRBV6-3, so those segments were excluded. Most CMV-associated TCR beta chains appeared to be HLA-restricted in a later analysis, and the HLA associations seemed to be driven largely by CMV exposure. A further reported finding was that TCR beta sequences accurately predicted the HLA-A and HLA-B alleles for most subjects in the first cohort. A later genetic analysis reported fewer N-insertions in productive TCRs among donors in an Asian-associated ancestry cluster than the approximately 700-donor mean. A later analysis found that TCR association rates varied across HLA loci, with DRB1 alleles showing the most associated TCRs and HLA-C alleles the fewest. In an earlier analysis of some 540 of the donors, most TCR beta V segments appeared in productive rearrangements about 87% or about 30% of the time, broadly matching IMGT annotations. CMV serostatus was the only immune exposure information available for the cohort. About 17 rarely observed V segments, including chromosome 9 orphons, were excluded from the earlier analysis of approximately 500 of the donors because counts were too low. In both the original and validation cohorts, the classifier was reported to diagnose cytomegalovirus status with high specificity and sensitivity. In vitro tests confirmed that a few of the cytomegalovirus-associated TCR beta chains recognize cytomegalovirus antigens. When HLA alleles, especially DR and DQ, strongly co-occurred, attributing TCR associations to individual alleles was difficult. A cluster of highly shared sequence variants was judged likely to be a technical artifact of the sequencing pipeline. Only TCR beta chains were sequenced in this cohort, and the absence of alpha or paired-chain data limited detectable features. A later analysis reported that several top co-occurrence clusters appeared linked to parvovirus B19, influenza, CMV and Epstein-Barr virus. Linkage disequilibrium might explain the correlated functional status among segregating V segments, but an unknown experimental factor could not be excluded. The authors suggested that the approach could potentially be generalized to other disease states and immunological phenotypes. A later analysis associated about 18,000 TCR beta sequences with specific HLA alleles at a false discovery rate of 0.05. An association between a missense DCLRE1C variant and V-gene and J-gene trimming of TCR beta chains was found in a later genetic analysis and replicated in an independent cohort. Roughly uniform sequencing depth across donors was assumed in presence/absence analyses, although this assumption may not hold. In a later analysis, HLA-associated TCR beta chains showed more clonal expansion and lower generation probabilities than non-associated chains that were equally common. Across donors, most TCR sequences were observed very rarely, whereas some public TCRs were present in many individuals. Because HLA typing was missing for some donors at each locus, association tests included only the typed subset. The study gave a list of 150 to 200 TCR beta chains associated with cytomegalovirus.

The germline V gene yields KGHSH for CDR1 and LQKENI for CDR2. The CDR3 sequence holds 12 residues, the cysteine and phenylalanine included. The sequence is cut down to CDR3 DNA, 36 bases in frame from base 1. V trim: 3 bases; J trim: 11 bases; unmatched bases: 3. In total, 630 or so healthy bone marrow donors made up the cohort. All cohort members were sampled while nominally healthy, although unrecorded immune exposures were likely present. The donor tested CMV seronegative, placing the donor among the approximately 400 seronegative members of the cohort. A peripheral blood sample was provided by each donor, and peripheral blood mononuclear cells were used for TCR beta sequencing. The Qiagen DNeasy Blood Extraction Kit was used to extract genomic DNA from the blood cell samples.

Sequenced: PBMCs. This TCR was sampled from a male donor in good health and CMV-seronegative. The V and J segments used are TRBV18 and TRBJ1-2, and TRBD1 aligns with 10 junction nucleotides. The encoded CDR3 is CASSPGTGDYTF. The sequence in DNA is TGTGCCAGCTCACCCGGGACAGGGGATTACACCTTC.